This TCR beta chain was documented in a study of T cells in Graves' hyperthyroidism and ophthalmopathy. This clonotype was counted at least ten times. Germline-derived CDR1 and CDR2 are DFQATT and SNEGSKA (reference sequence). This CDR3 is 15 amino acids long. V was shortened by 4 bases and J by 2 bases, with 14 bases between the two germline ends. TCR beta CDR3 regions were amplified from RNA. HTBI primers were used for first-round RT-PCR of the TCR CDR3. In TCRdb, the multiplex PCR reads were re-called with MiXCR into one record per CDR3 protein. The sample has approximately 510,000 distinct CDR3 sequences, under 25% seen once.

The specimen was blood. The genes are TRBV20-1 and TRBJ2-2; weak D call: TRBD2 (7 bases). The source is a man between 18 and 35 years old with Graves' hyperthyroidism. The CDR3 DNA is TGCAGTGCTACCGGGGGGCGACCCAACACCGGGGAGCTGTTTTTT. Its protein is CSATGGRPNTGELFF.